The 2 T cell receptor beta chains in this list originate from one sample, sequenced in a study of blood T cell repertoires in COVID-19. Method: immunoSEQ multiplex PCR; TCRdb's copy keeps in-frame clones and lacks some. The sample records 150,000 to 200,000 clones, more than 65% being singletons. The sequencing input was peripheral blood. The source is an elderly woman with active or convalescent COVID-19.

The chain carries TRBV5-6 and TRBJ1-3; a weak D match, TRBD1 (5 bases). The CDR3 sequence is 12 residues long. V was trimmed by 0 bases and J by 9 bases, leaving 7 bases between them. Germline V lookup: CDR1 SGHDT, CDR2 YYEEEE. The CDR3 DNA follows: TGTGCCAGCAGCTTGGCGGGGGGCACCATATATTTT. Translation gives CASSLAGGTIYF.

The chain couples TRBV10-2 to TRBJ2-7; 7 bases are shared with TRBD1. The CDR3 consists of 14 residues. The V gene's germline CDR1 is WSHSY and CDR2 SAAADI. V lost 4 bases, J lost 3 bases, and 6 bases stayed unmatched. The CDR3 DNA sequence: TGCGCCAGCAGTGCCTCCGGGACAGACTACGAGCAGTACTTC. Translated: CASSASGTDYEQYF.